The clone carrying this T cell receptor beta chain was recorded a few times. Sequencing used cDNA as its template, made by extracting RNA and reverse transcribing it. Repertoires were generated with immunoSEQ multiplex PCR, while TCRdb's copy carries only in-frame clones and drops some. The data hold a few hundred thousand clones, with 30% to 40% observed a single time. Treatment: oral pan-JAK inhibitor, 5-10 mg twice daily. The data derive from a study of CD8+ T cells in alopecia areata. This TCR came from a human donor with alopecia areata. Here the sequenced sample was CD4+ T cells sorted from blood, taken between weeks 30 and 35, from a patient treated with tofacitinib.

CDR3 protein: CASTLGGNQPQHF. The DNA of the CDR3 is TGTGCCAGCACCCTTGGGGGCAATCAGCCCCAGCATTTT. This chain links TRBV2 with TRBJ1-5; D is ambiguous. Trimming left V 7 bases short and J 2 bases short, with 9 bases between. CDR1 and CDR2 from the germline V gene are SNHLY and FYNNEI. CDR3 length equals 13 residues.